A selection of T cell receptor beta chains follows, all from one sample in a study of a mutant IDH1 vaccine in newly diagnosed glioma. Assay: immunoSEQ multiplex PCR; the TCRdb copy retains only in-frame clones and omits some. The sample shows about 62,000 clones, 70% to 90% of them seen only once. The antigens for these receptors are not known. The material was PBMCs, obtained from a glioma patient whose treatment included an IDH1 peptide vaccine. The receptors were sampled from a man between 35 and 55 years old with glioma. Each CDR3 is given with its conserved first and last residue. The D gene is left open where the match is weak. Some rows mark clone size as missing; the rest say once, few, many or name a class of expanded clone.

j_call: TRBJ1-3; v_call: TRBV6-5; d_call: TRBD1; clone_size: .; cdr3_aa: CATRQGSGNTIYF; cdr3_nt: TGTGCCACAAGACAGGGAAGTGGAAACACCATATATTTT
j_call: TRBJ2-1; v_call: TRBV25-1; d_call: TRBD2; clone_size: .; cdr3_aa: CASSEYGGGEGNEQFF; cdr3_nt: TGTGCCAGCAGTGAATATGGCGGGGGAGAGGGAAATGAGCAGTTCTTC
j_call: TRBJ2-1; v_call: TRBV5-1; d_call: .; clone_size: few; cdr3_aa: CASTRGSSNEQFF; cdr3_nt: TGCGCCAGCACTCGCGGATCCAGCAATGAGCAGTTCTTC
j_call: TRBJ1-2; v_call: TRBV11-2; d_call: .; clone_size: once; cdr3_aa: CASSSSNYGYTF; cdr3_nt: TGTGCCAGCAGCTCCTCTAACTATGGCTACACCTTC
j_call: TRBJ1-2; v_call: TRBV5-4; d_call: .; clone_size: .; cdr3_aa: CASSAPRTSNYGYTF; cdr3_nt: TGTGCCAGCAGCGCACCAAGGACATCTAACTATGGCTACACCTTC
j_call: TRBJ2-3; v_call: TRBV27; d_call: .; clone_size: .; cdr3_aa: CASSKTYDTQYF; cdr3_nt: TGTGCCAGCAGTAAGACGTATGATACGCAGTATTTT
j_call: TRBJ1-2; v_call: TRBV15; d_call: .; clone_size: .; cdr3_aa: CATSRGTRDAGGYTF; cdr3_nt: TGTGCCACCAGCAGAGGGACTCGGGACGCCGGCGGCTACACCTTC
j_call: TRBJ2-1; v_call: TRBV2; d_call: TRBD2; clone_size: .; cdr3_aa: CASNALAGAHNEQFF; cdr3_nt: TGTGCCAGCAACGCTCTAGCGGGGGCACACAATGAGCAGTTCTTC
j_call: TRBJ1-3; v_call: TRBV4-1; d_call: TRBD1; clone_size: .; cdr3_aa: CASSQAPTGVSGNTIYF; cdr3_nt: TGCGCCAGCAGCCAAGCCCCGACAGGGGTTTCGGGAAACACCATATATTTT
j_call: TRBJ2-1; v_call: TRBV13; d_call: .; clone_size: .; cdr3_aa: CASSLVGNSYNEQFF; cdr3_nt: TGTGCCAGCAGCTTAGTGGGCAACTCCTACAATGAGCAGTTCTTC
j_call: TRBJ2-1; v_call: TRBV7-3; d_call: .; clone_size: .; cdr3_aa: CASSASSSYNEQFF; cdr3_nt: TGTGCCAGCAGCGCCTCAAGCTCCTACAATGAGCAGTTCTTC
j_call: TRBJ1-1; v_call: TRBV6-1; d_call: TRBD1; clone_size: .; cdr3_aa: CASTSNRGYTEAFF; cdr3_nt: TGTGCCAGCACATCGAACAGGGGATACACTGAAGCTTTCTTT
j_call: TRBJ1-1; v_call: TRBV5-1; d_call: .; clone_size: .; cdr3_aa: CASSSVSGLTEAFF; cdr3_nt: TGCGCCAGCAGCTCGGTATCAGGGCTCACTGAAGCTTTCTTT
j_call: TRBJ2-3; v_call: TRBV7-3; d_call: TRBD2; clone_size: .; cdr3_aa: CASSLNALAGSTDTQYF; cdr3_nt: TGTGCCAGCAGCTTAAATGCGCTAGCGGGATCCACAGATACGCAGTATTTT
j_call: TRBJ2-3; v_call: TRBV5-6; d_call: TRBD1; clone_size: .; cdr3_aa: CASSGGQLLTTDTQYF; cdr3_nt: TGTGCCAGCAGCGGGGGACAGCTTCTTACCACAGATACGCAGTATTTT
j_call: TRBJ1-4; v_call: TRBV10-3; d_call: .; clone_size: .; cdr3_aa: CAISESASSPYEKLFF; cdr3_nt: TGTGCCATCAGTGAGTCGGCTTCCTCGCCATATGAAAAACTGTTTTTT
j_call: TRBJ2-1; v_call: TRBV28; d_call: .; clone_size: .; cdr3_aa: CASSLTFGNEQFF; cdr3_nt: TGTGCCAGCAGTTTAACATTCGGGAATGAGCAGTTCTTC
j_call: TRBJ2-7; v_call: TRBV27; d_call: .; clone_size: .; cdr3_aa: CASSTGPRRGQYF; cdr3_nt: TGTGCCAGCAGCACAGGTCCCCGGCGGGGGCAGTACTTC
j_call: TRBJ2-3; v_call: TRBV7-3; d_call: TRBD2; clone_size: .; cdr3_aa: CASSLLAGVTDTQYF; cdr3_nt: TGTGCCAGCAGCTTATTAGCGGGAGTTACAGATACGCAGTATTTT
j_call: TRBJ1-1; v_call: TRBV11-2; d_call: TRBD1; clone_size: once; cdr3_aa: CASSRGQGPTGTEAFF; cdr3_nt: TGTGCCAGCAGCCGGGGACAGGGGCCAACGGGCACTGAAGCTTTCTTT
j_call: TRBJ1-1; v_call: TRBV28; d_call: .; clone_size: .; cdr3_aa: CAGRGAAPNANTEAFF; cdr3_nt: TGTGCCGGTCGTGGTGCGGCTCCAAATGCGAACACTGAAGCTTTCTTT
j_call: TRBJ2-7; v_call: TRBV7-3; d_call: TRBD2; clone_size: .; cdr3_aa: CASSLGLAGDEQYF; cdr3_nt: TGTGCCAGCAGCCTGGGACTAGCGGGAGACGAGCAGTACTTC
j_call: TRBJ2-1; v_call: TRBV5-1; d_call: TRBD2; clone_size: .; cdr3_aa: CASSSGTSGSPTYNEQFF; cdr3_nt: TGCGCCAGCAGCAGCGGGACTAGCGGGAGTCCTACCTACAATGAGCAGTTCTTC
j_call: TRBJ1-2; v_call: TRBV14; d_call: TRBD1; clone_size: .; cdr3_aa: CASSQGGTGVRGYTF; cdr3_nt: TGTGCCAGCAGCCAAGGAGGGACAGGGGTTCGTGGCTACACCTTC
j_call: TRBJ1-2; v_call: TRBV28; d_call: .; clone_size: .; cdr3_aa: CASSLEYGYTF; cdr3_nt: TGTGCCAGCAGTTTAGAGTATGGCTACACCTTC
j_call: TRBJ2-1; v_call: TRBV7-6; d_call: .; clone_size: .; cdr3_aa: CASSPRREFSYNEQFF; cdr3_nt: TGTGCCAGCAGCCCTCGACGGGAGTTCTCCTACAATGAGCAGTTCTTC
j_call: TRBJ2-1; v_call: TRBV9; d_call: TRBD2; clone_size: .; cdr3_aa: CASTGREARNEQFF; cdr3_nt: TGTGCCAGCACGGGTCGGGAGGCTCGCAATGAGCAGTTCTTC
j_call: TRBJ1-1; v_call: TRBV19; d_call: .; clone_size: .; cdr3_aa: CASNGAGMGNTEAFF; cdr3_nt: TGTGCCAGTAACGGGGCGGGAATGGGGAACACTGAAGCTTTCTTT
j_call: TRBJ2-5; v_call: TRBV15; d_call: .; clone_size: .; cdr3_aa: CATSRDTQETQYF; cdr3_nt: TGTGCCACCAGCAGAGACACCCAAGAGACCCAGTACTTC
j_call: TRBJ2-4; v_call: TRBV29-1; d_call: TRBD1; clone_size: once; cdr3_aa: CSVEGQGKNIQYF; cdr3_nt: TGCAGCGTTGAGGGACAGGGAAAAAACATTCAGTACTTC
j_call: TRBJ2-5; v_call: TRBV15; d_call: .; clone_size: .; cdr3_aa: CATSANRYETQYF; cdr3_nt: TGTGCCACCAGCGCTAATAGGTACGAGACCCAGTACTTC
j_call: TRBJ2-3; v_call: TRBV5-1; d_call: .; clone_size: .; cdr3_aa: CASSRDRQDTQYF; cdr3_nt: TGCGCCAGCAGCCGAGACCGCCAAGATACGCAGTATTTT
j_call: TRBJ2-5; v_call: TRBV20-1; d_call: .; clone_size: .; cdr3_aa: CSARVPETQYF; cdr3_nt: TGCAGTGCTAGGGTCCCGGAGACCCAGTACTTC
j_call: TRBJ2-5; v_call: TRBV25-1; d_call: TRBD2; clone_size: .; cdr3_aa: CASMWTSGRGYQETQYF; cdr3_nt: TGTGCCAGCATGTGGACTAGCGGGAGGGGGTACCAAGAGACCCAGTACTTC
j_call: TRBJ1-1; v_call: TRBV7-8; d_call: .; clone_size: .; cdr3_aa: CASSYQGYTEAFF; cdr3_nt: TGTGCCAGCAGCTATCAGGGGTACACTGAAGCTTTCTTT
j_call: TRBJ1-5; v_call: TRBV7-9; d_call: .; clone_size: .; cdr3_aa: CASSLSGIPQPQHF; cdr3_nt: TGTGCCAGCAGCTTATCAGGGATACCTCAGCCCCAGCATTTT
j_call: TRBJ2-1; v_call: TRBV2; d_call: .; clone_size: .; cdr3_aa: CASSEASQGPNEQFF; cdr3_nt: TGTGCCAGCAGTGAAGCGTCACAGGGTCCCAATGAGCAGTTCTTC
j_call: TRBJ2-1; v_call: TRBV28; d_call: .; clone_size: .; cdr3_aa: CASGSSLGYVDEQFF; cdr3_nt: TGTGCCAGCGGCTCAAGTTTAGGGTATGTGGATGAGCAGTTCTTC
j_call: TRBJ2-2; v_call: TRBV13; d_call: TRBD1; clone_size: .; cdr3_aa: CASSLAGTGGTGELFF; cdr3_nt: TGTGCCAGCAGCTTAGCTGGGACAGGGGGGACCGGGGAGCTGTTTTTT